This T cell receptor (beta chain) was sequenced for a study of blood T cell repertoires in COVID-19. Overall study context: Donors in the United States, Italy and Spain gave samples during acute or convalescent COVID-19. T cells, B-cell-depleted T cells, or PBMCs supplied cDNA or gDNA.

This CDR3 has 14 amino acids. CDR1 is MGHDK and CDR2 is SYGVNS in the germline V gene. V shed 5 bases, J shed 4 bases, and the junction held 5 bases outside the gene matches. The authors' processing: Scientists estimated how many nucleated cells there were by amplifying reference gene primers. Sequenced by immunoSEQ multiplex PCR; TCRdb stores in-frame clones only, minus some. The V and J calls and clone size come from that table; D and trimming were worked out from the DNA. Of fewer than 200,000 clones listed, approximately 85% are singletons. The specimen sequenced was peripheral blood. This TCR was sampled from a man in his 60s who had recovered from COVID-19. The chain employs TRBV25-1 and TRBJ1-1; 9 bases fit TRBD1. CDR3: CASSLTGGSTEAFF. The CDR3 nucleotides read TGTGCCAGCAGTCTGACAGGGGGGTCCACTGAAGCTTTCTTT. Combining the CDR3 with reference TRBV25-1 and TRBJ1-1 gives the whole variable domain EADIYQTPRYLVIGTGKKITLECSQTMGHDKMYWYQQDPGMELHLIHYSYGVNSTEKGDLSSESTVSRIRTEHFPLTLESARPSHTSQYLCASSLTGGSTEAFFGQGTRLTVV.